What follows are 10 T cell receptor beta chains derived from one specimen sequenced in a study of blood T cell repertoires in COVID-19. Sequenced by immunoSEQ multiplex PCR; TCRdb stores in-frame clones only, minus some. The data contain tens of thousands of clones, approximately 92% of them singletons. Sequencing input: peripheral blood. All receptors derive from a human donor in a cohort sampled during active COVID-19.

The chain is built from TRBV6-5 and TRBJ1-1, with a weak D call TRBD1 (6 bases). This CDR3 spans 12 amino acids. Germline V gene data show CDR1 as MNHEY and CDR2 as SVGAGI. V lost 2 bases to trimming and J lost 9 bases, with 10 bases between them. The DNA of the CDR3 is TGTGCCAGCAGTTACCCCAGGGGCCAAGCTTTCTTT. This gives the protein CASSYPRGQAFF.

V is TRBV23-1 and J is TRBJ2-6, with 8 bases matching TRBD1. TRBV23-1 is identified as an open reading frame with a role that is uncertain. V was pared by 10 bases and J by 0 bases, with 8 bases of the junction left unmatched. The CDR3 runs 16 residues. The CDR3 sequence: CATWNRGFSGANVLTF. The CDR3 nucleotides read TGCGCCACCTGGAACAGGGGGTTCTCTGGGGCCAACGTCCTGACTTTC.

V usage is TRBV5-8 and J usage is TRBJ2-1, with TRBD2 as a possible D gene (6 bases). This CDR3 region has 15 residues. Trimming stripped 4 bases from V and 5 bases from J, with 16 bases between. Germline V gene data show CDR1 as SGHTS and CDR2 as YDEGEE. CDR3 region: CASSLGLALNNEQFF. As DNA, the CDR3 is TGTGCCAGCAGCCTGGGGCTAGCGTTAAACAATGAGCAGTTCTTC.

J is TRBJ1-3 and V is TRBV18; TRBD1 might be the D (5 bases). Trimming cost V 3 bases and J 4 bases, with 19 bases left between them. The CDR3 is made up of 17 amino acids. Germline CDR1 reads KGHSH; CDR2 reads LQKENI. CDR3 in amino acids: CASSPQPTATFGNTIYF. In DNA, the CDR3 is TGTGCCAGCTCACCTCAACCGACAGCTACCTTCGGAAACACCATATATTTT.

V usage is TRBV30 and J usage is TRBJ2-5, with a possible D match to TRBD1 (6 bases). The CDR3 is made up of 13 amino acids. Trimming took 3 bases from V and 7 from J, leaving 15 bases between them. Germline CDR1 is GTSNPN and CDR2 is SVGIG (reference sequence). The DNA for the CDR3 is TGTGCCTGGAGCACAAACAGGGACGGGACCCAGTACTTC. Amino acid sequence: CAWSTNRDGTQYF.

The chain recombines TRBV5-4 with TRBJ2-7; 10 bases match TRBD2. The trim removed 2 bases at V and 4 bases at J, leaving 15 bases unmatched. The CDR3 spans 18 residues. Germline V gives CDR1 SGHNT, CDR2 YYREEE (reference sequence). CDR3: CASSLNIPASGRGYEQYF. CDR3 in DNA: TGTGCCAGCAGCTTAAATATTCCGGCTAGCGGGAGAGGATACGAGCAGTACTTC.

This chain uses TRBV7-9 with TRBJ2-7; 11 bases align to TRBD2. Losses at the gene ends were 2 bases for V and 3 bases for J; bases not matched to a gene: 12. Germline CDR1 SEHNR, CDR2 FQNEAQ (reference sequence). CDR3 length: 18 amino acids. The CDR3 DNA reads as TGTGCCAGCAGCTTACTAGGCCCCACTAGCGGGAGATTCTACGAGCAGTACTTC. This sequence encodes CASSLLGPTSGRFYEQYF.

A single count supports this clone. The genes are TRBV2 and TRBJ2-7, with 12 nucleotides matching TRBD2. Losses at the gene ends were 5 bases for V and 2 bases for J; bases not matched to a gene: 7. The CDR3 contains 16 residues. Germline assignment: CDR1 SNHLY and CDR2 FYNNEI. The CDR3 is CASSPQTSGGPYEQYF. DNA for the CDR3: TGTGCCAGCAGTCCTCAGACTAGCGGGGGTCCCTACGAGCAGTACTTC.

The chain combines TRBV15 with TRBJ2-1; TRBD2 agrees at 13 bases. This CDR3 spans 15 amino acids. J lost 9 bases, V lost 4 bases, and 6 bases had no gene match. Germline V lookup: CDR1 LNHNV, CDR2 YYDKDF (reference sequence). This chain's CDR3 is CATSTLAGGPFEQFF. For the CDR3, the DNA is TGTGCCACCAGCACACTAGCGGGAGGGCCGTTTGAGCAGTTCTTC.

This chain joins TRBV27 and TRBJ2-7, with 7 bases aligning to TRBD2. Germline V gene sequence: CDR1 MNHEY, CDR2 SMNVEV (reference sequence). The trim removed 5 bases at V and 6 bases at J, leaving 7 bases unmatched. The CDR3 is 13 residues long. The CDR3 nucleotides are TGTGCCAGCAGTAGGGCGGGAGTAAGCGAGCAGTACTTC. Protein product: CASSRAGVSEQYF.